This is a list of T cell receptor beta chains from one sample in a study of blood T cell repertoires in COVID-19. Generated by immunoSEQ multiplex PCR, the TCRdb table keeps only in-frame clones and is missing some. The top ten hold approximately 0.96% of the sample, which has about 430,000 clones, roughly 88% seen once. The sample comprised PBMCs or T cells enriched from blood (not recorded which). The receptor set was obtained from a woman in her twenties or thirties with acute COVID-19. Each CDR3 is given with its conserved first and last residue. Fields, in order: D gene, clone size, J gene, V gene, CDR3 protein, CDR3 DNA. D genes are given only for firm matches. Rows may omit the clone size; those that give it use once, few, many or a size class.

D gene: TRBD2; clone size: NA; J gene: TRBJ2-1; V gene: TRBV13; CDR3 protein: CASSSRLAGGPSYNEQFF; CDR3 DNA: TGTGCCAGCAGCTCCAGACTAGCGGGGGGGCCTTCCTACAATGAGCAGTTCTTC
D gene: NA; clone size: NA; J gene: TRBJ1-1; V gene: TRBV7-9; CDR3 protein: CASITLGRNTEAFF; CDR3 DNA: TGTGCCAGCATCACGTTGGGGCGGAACACTGAAGCTTTCTTT
D gene: TRBD2; clone size: NA; J gene: TRBJ2-7; V gene: TRBV11-3; CDR3 protein: CASSLTSGEAYEQYF; CDR3 DNA: TGTGCCAGCAGCCTAACTAGCGGGGAGGCCTACGAGCAGTACTTC
D gene: TRBD1; clone size: NA; J gene: TRBJ1-4; V gene: TRBV30; CDR3 protein: CAWSKTGREKLFF; CDR3 DNA: TGTGCCTGGAGTAAGACAGGGCGGGAAAAACTGTTTTTT
D gene: NA; clone size: NA; J gene: TRBJ1-5; V gene: TRBV9; CDR3 protein: CASSAGGNQPQHF; CDR3 DNA: TGTGCCAGCAGCGCCGGTGGCAATCAGCCCCAGCATTTT
D gene: NA; clone size: few; J gene: TRBJ2-3; V gene: TRBV30; CDR3 protein: CALNGGRTSTDTQYF; CDR3 DNA: TGTGCCTTGAATGGGGGCAGGACTAGCACAGATACGCAGTATTTT
D gene: NA; clone size: NA; J gene: TRBJ2-5; V gene: TRBV2; CDR3 protein: CASSGPWPEDGQETQYF; CDR3 DNA: TGTGCCAGCAGTGGGCCGTGGCCGGAGGATGGCCAAGAGACCCAGTACTTC
D gene: NA; clone size: NA; J gene: TRBJ2-3; V gene: TRBV28; CDR3 protein: CASNGGPATDTQYF; CDR3 DNA: TGTGCCAGCAATGGCGGTCCGGCCACAGATACGCAGTATTTT
D gene: NA; clone size: NA; J gene: TRBJ2-7; V gene: TRBV4-1; CDR3 protein: CASSQEAGIYYEQYF; CDR3 DNA: TGCGCCAGCAGCCAAGAGGCAGGGATCTACTACGAGCAGTACTTC
D gene: TRBD2; clone size: NA; J gene: TRBJ2-3; V gene: TRBV10-3; CDR3 protein: CAIRYGGDGDTQYF; CDR3 DNA: TGTGCCATCAGATACGGGGGGGACGGTGATACGCAGTATTTT
D gene: NA; clone size: NA; J gene: TRBJ2-7; V gene: TRBV7-9; CDR3 protein: CASSRPGLIYEQYF; CDR3 DNA: TGTGCCAGCAGCCGACCCGGGTTGATCTACGAGCAGTACTTC
D gene: NA; clone size: NA; J gene: TRBJ2-2; V gene: TRBV21-1; CDR3 protein: CASSIGQSSGTGELFF; CDR3 DNA: TGTGCCAGCAGCATAGGACAGTCGTCGGGCACCGGGGAGCTGTTTTTT
D gene: NA; clone size: NA; J gene: TRBJ1-6; V gene: TRBV15; CDR3 protein: CATSREWAVSSYNSPLHF; CDR3 DNA: TGTGCCACCAGCAGAGAATGGGCAGTGAGCTCCTATAATTCACCCCTCCACTTT
D gene: NA; clone size: NA; J gene: TRBJ1-6; V gene: TRBV6-5; CDR3 protein: CASSYSTVGVGSPLHF; CDR3 DNA: TGTGCCAGCAGTTACTCGACGGTGGGAGTCGGTTCACCCCTCCACTTT
D gene: TRBD1; clone size: NA; J gene: TRBJ2-2; V gene: TRBV7-2; CDR3 protein: CASSPWTGSGELFF; CDR3 DNA: TGTGCCAGCAGCCCCTGGACAGGGTCCGGGGAGCTGTTTTTT
D gene: NA; clone size: NA; J gene: TRBJ2-1; V gene: TRBV1; CDR3 protein: CTSSQPPGTGPYNEQFF; CDR3 DNA: TGCACCAGCAGCCAACCCCCCGGGACAGGCCCTTACAATGAGCAGTTCTTC
D gene: TRBD2; clone size: NA; J gene: TRBJ2-7; V gene: TRBV7-9; CDR3 protein: CASSPRLAGVEFYEQYF; CDR3 DNA: TGTGCCAGCAGCCCTCGACTAGCGGGGGTGGAATTCTACGAGCAGTACTTC
D gene: NA; clone size: once; J gene: TRBJ2-4; V gene: TRBV4-2; CDR3 protein: CASSQDLASRNIQYF; CDR3 DNA: TGTGCCAGCAGCCAAGATCTGGCATCAAGAAACATTCAGTACTTC